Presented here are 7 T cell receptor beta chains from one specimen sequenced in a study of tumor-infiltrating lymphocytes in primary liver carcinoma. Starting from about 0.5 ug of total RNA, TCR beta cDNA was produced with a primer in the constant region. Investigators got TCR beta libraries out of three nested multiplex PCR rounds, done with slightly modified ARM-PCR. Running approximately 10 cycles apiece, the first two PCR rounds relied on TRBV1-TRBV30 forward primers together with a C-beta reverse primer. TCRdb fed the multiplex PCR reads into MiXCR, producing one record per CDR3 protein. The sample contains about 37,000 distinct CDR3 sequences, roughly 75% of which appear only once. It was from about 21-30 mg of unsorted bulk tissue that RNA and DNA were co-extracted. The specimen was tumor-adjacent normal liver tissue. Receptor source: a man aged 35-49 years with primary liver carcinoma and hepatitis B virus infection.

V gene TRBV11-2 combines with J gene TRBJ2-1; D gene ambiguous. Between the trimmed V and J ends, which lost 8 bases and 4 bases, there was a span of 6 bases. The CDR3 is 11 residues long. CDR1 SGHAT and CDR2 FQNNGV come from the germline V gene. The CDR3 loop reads CASGLYNEQFF. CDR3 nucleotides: TGTGCCAGCGGGCTGTACAATGAGCAGTTCTTC.

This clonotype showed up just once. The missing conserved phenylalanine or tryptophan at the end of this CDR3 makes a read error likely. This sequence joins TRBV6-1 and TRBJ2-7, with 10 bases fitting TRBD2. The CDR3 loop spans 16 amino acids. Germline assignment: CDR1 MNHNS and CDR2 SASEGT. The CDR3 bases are TGTACCAGCAGCCCCGATAGGCTAGCGGGAGCCTACGAGCAGTACTTA. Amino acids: CTSSPDRLAGAYEQYL.

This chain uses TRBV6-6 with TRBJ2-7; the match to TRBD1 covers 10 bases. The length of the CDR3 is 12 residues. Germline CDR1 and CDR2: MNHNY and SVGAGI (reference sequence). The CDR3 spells CTGGTGAYEQYF. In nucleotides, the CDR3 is TGTACCGGCGGGACAGGGGCCTACGAGCAGTACTTC.

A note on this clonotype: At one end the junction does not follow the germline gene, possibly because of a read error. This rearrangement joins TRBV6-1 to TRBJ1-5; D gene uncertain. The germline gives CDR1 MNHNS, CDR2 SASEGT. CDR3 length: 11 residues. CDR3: CPSSADQPQHF. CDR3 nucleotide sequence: TGTCCCAGCAGTGCGGATCAGCCCCAGCACTTT.

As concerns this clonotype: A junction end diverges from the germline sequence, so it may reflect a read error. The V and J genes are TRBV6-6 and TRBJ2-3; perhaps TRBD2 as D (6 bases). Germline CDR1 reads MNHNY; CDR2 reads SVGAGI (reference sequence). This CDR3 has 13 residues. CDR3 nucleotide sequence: TGTGTCAGCAGTTACCCGGGACTGAGGCATCAGTATTTT. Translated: CVSSYPGLRHQYF.

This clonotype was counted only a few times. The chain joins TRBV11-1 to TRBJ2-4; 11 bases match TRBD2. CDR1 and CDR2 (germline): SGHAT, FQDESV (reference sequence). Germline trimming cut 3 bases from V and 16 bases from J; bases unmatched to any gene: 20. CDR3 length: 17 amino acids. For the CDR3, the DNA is TGTGCCAGCAGCTTTCCCGTGACTAGCGGGACCAAAAACACTCAATACTTC. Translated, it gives CASSFPVTSGTKNTQYF.

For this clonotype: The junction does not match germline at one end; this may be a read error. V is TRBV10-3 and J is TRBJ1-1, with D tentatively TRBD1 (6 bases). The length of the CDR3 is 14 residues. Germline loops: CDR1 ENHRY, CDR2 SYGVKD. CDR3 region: CAIQGGGVNTETLF. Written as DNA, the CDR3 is TGTGCCATTCAAGGGGGAGGAGTGAACACTGAAACTTTATTT.